Listed here are 28 T cell receptor beta chains from one sample, sequenced in a study of shared clonotypes between healthy human individuals. Terminally differentiated effector memory CD45RA+ cells were left out of the naive CD8 fraction, which was CD45RO-negative and positively selected for CCR7. Clones were sequenced by immunoSEQ multiplex PCR, and TCRdb holds only the in-frame ones, with some missing. The sample lists millions of clones; more than 85% were seen once. The sample taken for sequencing was naive CD8+ T cells from PBMCs. The receptors originated from a man between 18 and 29 years old in good health. Some clones in this sample may be carry-over from other donors' samples.

The chain joins TRBV11-2 to TRBJ2-5; perhaps TRBD1 as D (5 bases). V was cut by 2 bases and J by 2 bases, with 9 bases left in between. Looked up from germline, CDR1 is SGHAT and CDR2 is FQNNGV. The CDR3 is 14 residues long. DNA for the CDR3: TGTGCCAGCAGCTTATGGACACAACAAGAGACCCAGTACTTC. The encoded protein is CASSLWTQQETQYF.

V gene TRBV28 combines with J gene TRBJ2-7; 11 bases match TRBD1. With V trimmed by 3 bases and J by 6 bases, 10 bases remained unmatched. This CDR3 region has 16 residues. Looked up from germline, CDR1 is MDHEN and CDR2 is SYDVKM. The CDR3 nucleotides read TGTGCCAGCAGTTTCCGAGCCGGGACAGGGGGGGTCGAGCAGTACTTC. It codes for CASSFRAGTGGVEQYF.

J is TRBJ2-1 and V is TRBV5-1, with TRBD2 matching 7 bases. Germline CDR1 reads SGHRS; CDR2 reads YFSETQ. CDR3 length: 17 amino acids. V was pared by 7 bases and J by 5 bases, with 18 bases of the junction left unmatched. CDR3 nucleotide sequence: TGCGCCAGCGGGGCGGGGGTCTCGGGATTCGGACACAATGAGCAGTTCTTC. Translated: CASGAGVSGFGHNEQFF.

This rearrangement joins TRBV29-1 to TRBJ2-5, with a tentative D call TRBD1 (5 bases). The CDR3 runs to 14 residues. V lost 4 bases to trimming and J lost 4 bases, with 16 bases between them. Germline values: CDR1 SQVTM, CDR2 ANQGSEA. CDR3 sequence reads: CSVVLFDRSETQYF. CDR3 sequence (DNA): TGCAGCGTTGTTTTATTTGACAGATCAGAGACCCAGTACTTC.

V usage is TRBV27 and J usage is TRBJ1-5; possibly TRBD1 for D (5 bases). CDR3 length equals 14 residues. Germline V gene sequence: CDR1 MNHEY, CDR2 SMNVEV (reference sequence). Deletions cut 7 bases from V and 2 bases from J, with 12 bases between. The DNA for the CDR3 is TGTGCCAGCACCCGACGGGGGGGCAATCAGCCCCAGCATTTT. Protein: CASTRRGGNQPQHF.

The V and J genes are TRBV2 and TRBJ2-5; the D is unclear. Germline loops: CDR1 SNHLY, CDR2 FYNNEI. V dropped 3 bases and J dropped 2 bases, with 10 bases sitting between them. The CDR3 consists of 14 residues. CDR3 DNA: TGTGCCAGCAGTGAGAATTCCAGGCAAGAGACCCAGTACTTC. Amino acids: CASSENSRQETQYF.

This chain links TRBV11-2 with TRBJ2-1; TRBD2 aligns across 11 bases. CDR3 size: 16 residues. CDR1 and CDR2 (germline): SGHAT, FQNNGV. J was trimmed by 7 bases and V by 1 base; bases with no gene match: 6. The CDR3 protein is CASSLVASGRWNEQFF. DNA for the CDR3: TGTGCCAGCAGCTTAGTCGCTAGCGGGAGGTGGAATGAGCAGTTCTTC.

This rearrangement joins TRBV2 to TRBJ1-5; D remains unclear. CDR1 and CDR2 from the germline V gene are SNHLY and FYNNEI. V was clipped by 1 base and J by 0 bases, with 7 bases between them. The CDR3 sequence is 15 residues long. CDR3: CASSEGLNSNQPQHF. The CDR3 bases are TGTGCCAGCAGTGAAGGACTTAATAGCAATCAGCCCCAGCATTTT.

This rearrangement joins TRBV7-2 to TRBJ1-1; D not resolved. This CDR3 region has 14 residues. The V gene's germline CDR1 is SGHTA and CDR2 FQGNSA. V lost 5 bases and J 1 base, leaving 11 bases between the germline ends. The CDR3 nucleotides are TGTGCCAGCAGCCCACTTACCGCGAACACTGAAGCTTTCTTT. Protein sequence: CASSPLTANTEAFF.

The chain links TRBV6-5 to TRBJ2-7, with unresolved D. Germline V gives CDR1 MNHEY, CDR2 SVGAGI. V lost 4 bases and J 0 bases, leaving 13 bases between the germline ends. The CDR3 is made up of 15 amino acids. Here the CDR3 reads CASSSRFHTSYEQYF. The CDR3 DNA sequence: TGTGCCAGCAGTTCCCGGTTCCACACCTCCTACGAGCAGTACTTC.

V is TRBV4-1 and J is TRBJ2-7; D not resolved. The CDR3 is 15 amino acids. CDR1 MGHRA and CDR2 YSYEKL come from the germline V gene. V lost 6 bases to trimming and J lost 0 bases, with 15 bases between them. The CDR3 sequence: CASSPDRLFSYEQYF. The CDR3 nucleotides read TGCGCCAGCAGTCCGGATAGACTGTTCTCCTACGAGCAGTACTTC.

This clone has only one observation. The chain recombines TRBV28 with TRBJ2-1, with D unresolved. CDR1 is MDHEN, CDR2 SYDVKM, per germline. V lost 1 base to trimming and J lost 3 bases, with 7 bases between them. The CDR3 runs to 14 residues. The DNA for the CDR3 is TGTGCCAGCAGTTTATCGTTTGGCTACAATGAGCAGTTCTTC. Its translation: CASSLSFGYNEQFF.

With respect to this clone: The sample holds other DNA sequences that translate to the same CDR3. V is TRBV7-9 and J is TRBJ2-1; possibly TRBD2 for D (5 bases). V was trimmed by 5 bases and J by 4 bases, leaving 9 bases between them. The CDR3 totals 13 residues. The germline V gene encodes CDR1 SEHNR and CDR2 FQNEAQ (reference sequence). The chain's CDR3 is CASSGGLYNEQFF. The CDR3, as DNA: TGTGCCAGCAGCGGCGGGCTTTACAATGAGCAGTTCTTC.

This clone was detected once. The chain has TRBV7-6 and TRBJ1-1, with 7 bases aligning to TRBD1. The length of the CDR3 is 15 residues. The junction had 8 bases not matched to a gene; V was cut back by 2 bases and J by 5 bases. Germline loops: CDR1 SGHVS, CDR2 FNYEAQ. This CDR3 is CASSLNAGGRTEAFF. The CDR3 DNA sequence: TGTGCCAGCAGCTTAAATGCAGGGGGTAGGACTGAAGCTTTCTTT.

The chain uses TRBV7-6 and TRBJ2-7, with unresolved D. The germline V and J ends were trimmed by 4 bases and 2 bases, with 9 bases remaining between them. This CDR3 is built from 13 residues. CDR1 SGHVS and CDR2 FNYEAQ come from the germline V gene. The CDR3 spells CASSSDGTYEQYF. As DNA, the CDR3 is TGTGCCAGCAGCTCGGACGGCACCTACGAGCAGTACTTC. The full variable domain, in which reference TRBV7-6 and TRBJ2-7 provide the parts outside the CDR3, is GAGVSQSPRYKVTKRGQDVALRCDPISGHVSLYWYRQALGQGPEFLTYFNYEAQQDKSGLPNDRFSAERPEGSISTLTIQRTEQRDSAMYRCASSSDGTYEQYFGPGTRLTVT.

The chain has TRBV11-2 and TRBJ2-2, with unresolved D. The CDR3 totals 18 residues. Trimming pared 2 bases from V and 0 bases from J, leaving 16 bases between. The germline gives CDR1 SGHAT, CDR2 FQNNGV. CDR3 bases: TGTGCCAGCAGCTTACCCCTCATGCCGAACCCGAACACCGGGGAGCTGTTTTTT. Translation gives CASSLPLMPNPNTGELFF.

This chain connects TRBV5-6 to TRBJ2-5; tentatively, D is TRBD2 (6 bases). The better agreement between TRBJ2-7 and the DNA end casts doubt on the J call. Per the germline V gene, CDR1 is SGHDT and CDR2 is YYEEEE. The length of the CDR3 is 13 residues. CDR3 region: CASSVGLSYEQYF. Written as DNA, the CDR3 is TGTGCCAGCAGCGTGGGACTTTCCTACGAGCAGTACTTC.

The V call is TRBV6-5, the J call TRBJ1-2; TRBD1 is a possible D gene (6 bases). Trimming left V 11 bases short and J 4 bases short, with 14 bases between. The CDR3 consists of 12 residues. Germline loops: CDR1 MNHEY, CDR2 SVGAGI. The DNA for the CDR3 is TGTGCCGTAGAGGCGACAGGCTATGGCTACACCTTC. It yields the protein CAVEATGYGYTF.

This clone was detected only once. The chain links TRBV27 to TRBJ1-5, with D perhaps matching TRBD1 (6 bases). Germline CDR1 MNHEY, CDR2 SMNVEV (reference sequence). With 6 bases removed from V and 4 bases from J, the gap between germline ends came to 13 bases. The CDR3 spans 14 residues. The CDR3 DNA is TGTGCCAGCAGGAAAGGACAGTCTAATCAGCCCCAGCATTTT. Translating gives CASRKGQSNQPQHF.

J is TRBJ2-2 and V is TRBV19, with no clear D. This CDR3 has 13 residues. The V end lost 5 bases, the J end lost 5 bases, and 9 bases lay between the germline ends. In germline, CDR1 is LNHDA, CDR2 SQIVND (reference sequence). This chain's CDR3 is CASSGRLTGELFF. Written as DNA, the CDR3 is TGTGCCAGTAGTGGAAGGTTGACCGGGGAGCTGTTTTTT.

V gene TRBV5-1 combines with J gene TRBJ2-5; 9 bases match TRBD1. Germline CDR1 reads SGHRS; CDR2 reads YFSETQ. The V and J ends lost 3 bases and 2 bases, in that order; junction bases with no gene match: 8. This CDR3 is 16 amino acids long. The CDR3 nucleotides are TGCGCCAGCAGCTGGCTTCGGACAGGGGAGCAAGAGACCCAGTACTTC. It encodes CASSWLRTGEQETQYF.

The chain recombines TRBV11-2 with TRBJ2-1; D is possibly TRBD1 or TRBD2 (5 bases each). This CDR3 is built from 13 residues. V was clipped by 10 bases and J by 4 bases, with 14 bases between them. Germline CDR1 and CDR2: SGHAT and FQNNGV. For the CDR3, the DNA is TGTGCCACAGCGGAGAGGGGATACAATGAGCAGTTCTTC. Residues: CATAERGYNEQFF.

V is TRBV28 and J is TRBJ2-3; 8 bases match TRBD1. J was trimmed by 0 bases and V by 5 bases; bases with no gene match: 4. Germline V CDR1 and CDR2: MDHEN, SYDVKM. CDR3 size: 15 residues. The CDR3 coding sequence is TGTGCCAGCAGTGCGGGACAGGTTAGCACAGATACGCAGTATTTT. Its protein product is CASSAGQVSTDTQYF.

Regarding this clone: Relative to the germline gene, one junction end is altered; a read error may explain this. The chain links TRBV27 to TRBJ1-5; no reliable D call. The CDR3 contains 13 residues. The germline CDR1 and CDR2 sequences are MNHEY and SMNVEV (reference sequence). The CDR3 sequence is CASSRDSDQPQHF. The CDR3 nucleotides read TGTGCCAGCAGTCGGGATAGCGATCAGCCCCAGCATTTT.

V gene TRBV27 combines with J gene TRBJ2-7; 7 bases line up with TRBD2. V was clipped by 0 bases and J by 0 bases; unmatched bases: 5. Germline CDR1 reads MNHEY; CDR2 reads SMNVEV (reference sequence). CDR3 length equals 16 residues. The CDR3 loop is CASSLSAGPPSYEQYF. In DNA form, the CDR3 reads TGTGCCAGCAGTTTATCAGCGGGACCACCCTCCTACGAGCAGTACTTC.

On this clone: Other nucleotide sequences from this sample produce the same CDR3. This rearrangement joins TRBV7-7 to TRBJ2-2; 11 nucleotides align to TRBD1. The germline V gene has CDR1 SSHAT and CDR2 FNYEAQ (reference sequence). The CDR3 sequence is 15 residues long. Trimming at V came to 5 bases and at J to 4 bases, leaving 3 bases not matched to a gene. CDR3 sequence: CASSPGTGGTGELFF. CDR3 sequence (DNA): TGTGCCAGCAGCCCCGGGACAGGGGGCACCGGGGAGCTGTTTTTT.

V gene TRBV5-1 combines with J gene TRBJ1-2; D is undetermined. The CDR3 covers 14 residues. V dropped 3 bases and J dropped 1 base, with 10 bases sitting between them. Germline V CDR1 and CDR2: SGHRS, YFSETQ. In nucleotides, the CDR3 is TGCGCCAGCAGCTGGCGAGGCGTTAACTATGGCTACACCTTC. Protein product: CASSWRGVNYGYTF.

The CDR3 here is CASSLPGLSYNEQFF. The CDR3 DNA follows: TGTGCCAGCAGTTTGCCCGGACTCTCCTACAATGAGCAGTTCTTC. The genes are TRBV28 and TRBJ2-1; tentative D call: TRBD2 (5 bases). Germline lookup yields CDR1 MDHEN and CDR2 SYDVKM. V lost 3 bases and J lost 0, with 9 bases in between. The CDR3 spans 15 residues. The whole variable domain, remainder taken from reference TRBV28 and TRBJ2-1, is DVKVTQSSRYLVKRTGEKVFLECVQDMDHENMFWYRQDPGLGLRLIYFSYDVKMKEKGDIPEGYSVSREKKERFSLILESASTNQTSMYLCASSLPGLSYNEQFFGPGTRLTVL.